The rows below give T cell receptor beta chains drawn from one sample of a study of T cell responses to AZD1222 COVID-19 vaccine. The protocol was immunoSEQ multiplex PCR, while the TCRdb copy is restricted to in-frame clones and leaves out a portion. The sample includes about 120,000 clones, around 87% of them seen just once. The specimen was peripheral blood, collected 28 days after the second AZD1222 dose. The receptors were gathered from an adult who received the AZD1222 COVID-19 vaccine. The CDR3 runs from the conserved cysteine through the conserved F or W. Fields, in order: CDR3 protein, CDR3 DNA, V gene, clone size, D gene, J gene. The D gene is left open where the match is weak. Not every row has a clone size; where given, it reads once, few, many or a size class.

CDR3aa: CASSVTGVNTEAFF; CDR3nt: TGTGCCAGCAGCGTGACAGGGGTGAACACTGAAGCTTTCTTT; v_gene: TRBV5-4; abundance: once; d_gene: TRBD1; j_gene: TRBJ1-1
CDR3aa: CASSRDSYGYTF; CDR3nt: TGTGCCAGCAGCCGGGATTCCTATGGCTACACCTTC; v_gene: TRBV7-9; abundance: -; d_gene: -; j_gene: TRBJ1-2
CDR3aa: CASSEGGGRVSPLHF; CDR3nt: TGTGCCAGCAGTGAAGGCGGGGGGCGCGTTTCACCCCTCCACTTT; v_gene: TRBV6-1; abundance: once; d_gene: -; j_gene: TRBJ1-6
CDR3aa: CASSLEGSGVGYNYGYTF; CDR3nt: TGCGCCAGCAGCTTGGAGGGTTCCGGGGTCGGGTACAACTATGGCTACACCTTC; v_gene: TRBV5-1; abundance: -; d_gene: -; j_gene: TRBJ1-2
CDR3aa: CASSLVQGSTDTQYF; CDR3nt: TGTGCCAGCAGCTTGGTACAGGGAAGCACAGATACGCAGTATTTT; v_gene: TRBV5-8; abundance: -; d_gene: -; j_gene: TRBJ2-3
CDR3aa: CASSQTKGQPQHF; CDR3nt: TGCGCCAGCAGCCAAACAAAAGGACAGCCCCAGCATTTT; v_gene: TRBV4-1; abundance: -; d_gene: -; j_gene: TRBJ1-5
CDR3aa: CASSSPGTGAVPFF; CDR3nt: TGTGCCAGCAGTTCCCCCGGGACAGGGGCTGTTCCGTTCTTC; v_gene: TRBV28; abundance: -; d_gene: TRBD1; j_gene: TRBJ2-1
CDR3aa: CSVSLGANYGYTF; CDR3nt: TGCAGCGTCTCACTGGGAGCTAACTATGGCTACACCTTC; v_gene: TRBV29-1; abundance: once; d_gene: -; j_gene: TRBJ1-2
CDR3aa: CAISEIGGGTGELFF; CDR3nt: TGTGCCATCAGTGAGATAGGGGGCGGAACCGGGGAGCTGTTTTTT; v_gene: TRBV10-3; abundance: -; d_gene: TRBD1; j_gene: TRBJ2-2
CDR3aa: CASSRGTSGGQETQYF; CDR3nt: TGCGCCAGCAGCCGTGGGACTAGCGGGGGGCAAGAGACCCAGTACTTC; v_gene: TRBV4-1; abundance: -; d_gene: TRBD2; j_gene: TRBJ2-5
CDR3aa: CASSQEPGKNTF; CDR3nt: TGCGCCAGCAGCCAAGAACCGGGAAAGAACACCTTC; v_gene: TRBV4-3; abundance: -; d_gene: -; j_gene: TRBJ1-2
CDR3aa: CASSLSQQHSPLHF; CDR3nt: TGTGCCAGCAGCCTCAGCCAACAGCATTCACCCCTCCACTTT; v_gene: TRBV7-8; abundance: -; d_gene: -; j_gene: TRBJ1-6
CDR3aa: CAWSMHTGELFF; CDR3nt: TGTGCCTGGAGTATGCACACCGGGGAGCTGTTTTTT; v_gene: TRBV30; abundance: -; d_gene: -; j_gene: TRBJ2-2
CDR3aa: CASSLEGLQGHNQPQHF; CDR3nt: TGTGCCAGCAGCTTAGAGGGCCTACAGGGTCACAATCAGCCCCAGCATTTT; v_gene: TRBV7-9; abundance: -; d_gene: -; j_gene: TRBJ1-5
CDR3aa: CASSLLGGGQYNSPLHF; CDR3nt: TGTGCCAGCAGTTTATTAGGGGGGGGGCAATATAATTCACCCCTCCACTTT; v_gene: TRBV28; abundance: -; d_gene: -; j_gene: TRBJ1-6
CDR3aa: CASRPRARDNQPQHF; CDR3nt: TGTGCCAGCAGACCAAGGGCCCGTGATAATCAGCCCCAGCATTTT; v_gene: TRBV28; abundance: -; d_gene: -; j_gene: TRBJ1-5
CDR3aa: CASSSRTGGAGETQYF; CDR3nt: TGTGCCAGCAGCTCCCGGACAGGGGGCGCCGGGGAGACCCAGTACTTC; v_gene: TRBV5-4; abundance: once; d_gene: TRBD1; j_gene: TRBJ2-5
CDR3aa: CASSQSDRAYEQYF; CDR3nt: TGCGCCAGCAGTCAATCAGACAGAGCCTACGAGCAGTACTTC; v_gene: TRBV23-1; abundance: -; d_gene: -; j_gene: TRBJ2-7
CDR3aa: CASSSWTSYNEQFF; CDR3nt: TGTGCCAGCAGTTCCTGGACTAGTTACAATGAGCAGTTCTTC; v_gene: TRBV6-5; abundance: -; d_gene: TRBD2; j_gene: TRBJ2-1
CDR3aa: CASSLEDVGSPLHF; CDR3nt: TGTGCCAGCAGCTTAGAGGATGTTGGGTCACCCCTCCACTTT; v_gene: TRBV7-9; abundance: -; d_gene: -; j_gene: TRBJ1-6
CDR3aa: CASSAGAIYGYTF; CDR3nt: TGTGCCAGCAGCGCCGGGGCTATTTATGGCTACACCTTC; v_gene: TRBV13; abundance: -; d_gene: -; j_gene: TRBJ1-2
CDR3aa: CASSGGQIATNEKLFF; CDR3nt: TGCGCCAGCAGCGGAGGACAGATTGCAACTAATGAAAAACTGTTTTTT; v_gene: TRBV5-1; abundance: -; d_gene: -; j_gene: TRBJ1-4
CDR3aa: CAARGGDNYGYTF; CDR3nt: TGTGCCGCTCGGGGCGGTGATAACTATGGCTACACCTTC; v_gene: TRBV19; abundance: -; d_gene: -; j_gene: TRBJ1-2
CDR3aa: CAKSGESGANVLTF; CDR3nt: TGTGCCAAATCAGGGGAATCTGGGGCCAACGTCCTGACTTTC; v_gene: TRBV24-1; abundance: -; d_gene: -; j_gene: TRBJ2-6
CDR3aa: CASSLERRGGTGELFF; CDR3nt: TGTGCCAGCTCACTCGAAAGGAGGGGCGGGACCGGGGAGCTGTTTTTT; v_gene: TRBV18; abundance: -; d_gene: -; j_gene: TRBJ2-2
CDR3aa: CASSTRQGATGELFF; CDR3nt: TGTGCCAGTAGTACCAGACAGGGGGCTACCGGGGAGCTGTTTTTT; v_gene: TRBV19; abundance: -; d_gene: TRBD1; j_gene: TRBJ2-2
CDR3aa: CASSLSSDEQFF; CDR3nt: TGTGCCAGCAGCTTATCGAGCGATGAGCAGTTCTTC; v_gene: TRBV7-9; abundance: -; d_gene: -; j_gene: TRBJ2-1
CDR3aa: CASSLEFTDTQYF; CDR3nt: TGTGCCAGCAGCTTAGAGTTCACAGATACGCAGTATTTT; v_gene: TRBV7-9; abundance: once; d_gene: -; j_gene: TRBJ2-3
CDR3aa: CASSESQDFSYEQYF; CDR3nt: TGCGCCAGCAGTGAGTCGCAGGATTTCTCCTACGAGCAGTACTTC; v_gene: TRBV10-2; abundance: -; d_gene: -; j_gene: TRBJ2-7
CDR3aa: CASRNSGGETQYF; CDR3nt: TGTGCCAGCAGAAATAGCGGGGGGGAGACCCAGTACTTC; v_gene: TRBV6-6; abundance: once; d_gene: TRBD2; j_gene: TRBJ2-5
CDR3aa: CASSPGSLSSYEQYF; CDR3nt: TGTGCCAGTAGCCCCGGGTCTCTCAGCTCCTACGAGCAGTACTTC; v_gene: TRBV19; abundance: -; d_gene: -; j_gene: TRBJ2-7
CDR3aa: CASSAEGANYGYTF; CDR3nt: TGCGCCAGCAGCGCGGAGGGGGCGAACTATGGCTACACCTTC; v_gene: TRBV5-1; abundance: -; d_gene: TRBD1; j_gene: TRBJ1-2
CDR3aa: CASSMGRQGTYEQYF; CDR3nt: TGTGCCAGTAGTATGGGCCGACAGGGTACCTACGAGCAGTACTTC; v_gene: TRBV19; abundance: -; d_gene: TRBD1; j_gene: TRBJ2-7
CDR3aa: CASSAGTAGNIQYF; CDR3nt: TGTGCCAGCAGCGCCGGGACAGCGGGGAACATTCAGTACTTC; v_gene: TRBV9; abundance: -; d_gene: -; j_gene: TRBJ2-4
CDR3aa: CASSSRDSYEQYF; CDR3nt: TGTGCCAGCAGTTCCCGGGACAGCTACGAGCAGTACTTC; v_gene: TRBV12-3/TRBV12-4; abundance: once; d_gene: TRBD1; j_gene: TRBJ2-7
CDR3aa: CASSLERGAYNEQFF; CDR3nt: TGTGCCAGCAGTTTAGAGCGGGGGGCGTACAATGAGCAGTTCTTC; v_gene: TRBV6-2/TRBV6-3; abundance: -; d_gene: TRBD2; j_gene: TRBJ2-1
CDR3aa: CASSPLAGQRTGELFF; CDR3nt: TGTGCCAGCTCACCGCTTGCCGGGCAGCGCACCGGGGAGCTGTTTTTT; v_gene: TRBV18; abundance: few; d_gene: -; j_gene: TRBJ2-2
CDR3aa: CASLGGSGFYNSPLHF; CDR3nt: TGTGCCAGCCTCGGGGGAAGCGGGTTCTATAATTCACCCCTCCACTTT; v_gene: TRBV28; abundance: -; d_gene: -; j_gene: TRBJ1-6
CDR3aa: CASTIQGAPDTDTQYF; CDR3nt: TGTGCCAGCACCATCCAGGGGGCTCCCGACACAGATACGCAGTATTTT; v_gene: TRBV2; abundance: -; d_gene: TRBD1; j_gene: TRBJ2-3
CDR3aa: CSVGTGNSYNEQFF; CDR3nt: TGCAGCGTGGGGACAGGGAACTCCTACAATGAGCAGTTCTTC; v_gene: TRBV29-1; abundance: -; d_gene: TRBD1; j_gene: TRBJ2-1
CDR3aa: CASSQESGEIGQPQHF; CDR3nt: TGCGCCAGCAGCCAAGAATCTGGGGAAATCGGCCAGCCCCAGCATTTT; v_gene: TRBV4-1; abundance: -; d_gene: -; j_gene: TRBJ1-5
CDR3aa: CASSFTGGSADTQYF; CDR3nt: TGTGCCAGCAGCTTTACAGGGGGAAGTGCAGATACGCAGTATTTT; v_gene: TRBV9; abundance: -; d_gene: TRBD1; j_gene: TRBJ2-3
CDR3aa: CASSFQGMNTEAFF; CDR3nt: TGTGCCAGTAGTTTTCAAGGAATGAACACTGAAGCTTTCTTT; v_gene: TRBV19; abundance: -; d_gene: -; j_gene: TRBJ1-1
CDR3aa: CASSFLTGYGYTF; CDR3nt: TGTGCCAGCAGTTTCCTGACAGGGTATGGCTACACCTTC; v_gene: TRBV27; abundance: -; d_gene: TRBD1; j_gene: TRBJ1-2
CDR3aa: CASRALGQGTSQPQHF; CDR3nt: TGTGCCAGCAGGGCCCTTGGCCAGGGGACAAGTCAGCCCCAGCATTTT; v_gene: TRBV28; abundance: -; d_gene: -; j_gene: TRBJ1-5
CDR3aa: CASSGPGHSTGELFF; CDR3nt: TGTGCCAGCAGTGGCCCGGGACATAGCACCGGGGAGCTGTTTTTT; v_gene: TRBV25-1; abundance: many; d_gene: -; j_gene: TRBJ2-2
CDR3aa: CASSFSGEAFF; CDR3nt: TGCGCCAGCAGCTTTTCGGGCGAAGCTTTCTTT; v_gene: TRBV5-1; abundance: -; d_gene: -; j_gene: TRBJ1-1
CDR3aa: CASSEGLGYSGANVLTF; CDR3nt: TGTGCCAGCAGCGAGGGACTAGGGTACTCTGGGGCCAACGTCCTGACTTTC; v_gene: TRBV5-4; abundance: -; d_gene: TRBD2; j_gene: TRBJ2-6
CDR3aa: CASSRNRQGKNYGYTF; CDR3nt: TGTGCCAGCAGCCGCAATCGACAGGGGAAAAACTATGGCTACACCTTC; v_gene: TRBV11-2; abundance: -; d_gene: TRBD1; j_gene: TRBJ1-2
CDR3aa: CASSVTGTQYF; CDR3nt: TGTGCCAGCAGCGTAACGGGTACGCAGTATTTT; v_gene: TRBV9; abundance: -; d_gene: -; j_gene: TRBJ2-3
CDR3aa: CASSLAGYGYTF; CDR3nt: TGTGCCAGCAGCTTAGCCGGCTATGGCTACACCTTC; v_gene: TRBV11-3; abundance: once; d_gene: -; j_gene: TRBJ1-2
CDR3aa: CASSLTVYGYTF; CDR3nt: TGTGCCAGCAGCTTGACAGTCTATGGCTACACCTTC; v_gene: TRBV5-6; abundance: -; d_gene: -; j_gene: TRBJ1-2
CDR3aa: CASSLGGAGGNEQFF; CDR3nt: TGTGCCAGCAGCCTCGGGGGGGCCGGGGGCAATGAGCAGTTCTTC; v_gene: TRBV7-2; abundance: -; d_gene: TRBD2; j_gene: TRBJ2-1
CDR3aa: CASSFGTGGSPLHF; CDR3nt: TGCGCCAGCAGCTTCGGGACCGGGGGTTCACCCCTCCACTTT; v_gene: TRBV4-1; abundance: few; d_gene: -; j_gene: TRBJ1-6
CDR3aa: CASSITPGSGYTF; CDR3nt: TGTGCCAGCAGTATCACCCCCGGATCTGGCTACACCTTC; v_gene: TRBV25-1; abundance: -; d_gene: -; j_gene: TRBJ1-2
CDR3aa: CASSSGGRPQETQYF; CDR3nt: TGCGCCAGCAGTAGCGGGGGGAGACCCCAAGAGACCCAGTACTTC; v_gene: TRBV10-1; abundance: -; d_gene: TRBD2; j_gene: TRBJ2-5
CDR3aa: CASSAGPGLTNEQFF; CDR3nt: TGTGCCAGCAGCGCGGGGCCGGGACTTACAAATGAGCAGTTCTTC; v_gene: TRBV7-6; abundance: -; d_gene: -; j_gene: TRBJ2-1
CDR3aa: CASSHETQPQHF; CDR3nt: TGTGCCAGCAGCCACGAGACTCAGCCCCAGCATTTT; v_gene: TRBV11-2; abundance: -; d_gene: -; j_gene: TRBJ1-5
CDR3aa: CASSQDSGQGNQPQHF; CDR3nt: TGCGCCAGCAGCCAAGACTCGGGGCAAGGCAATCAGCCCCAGCATTTT; v_gene: TRBV4-1; abundance: -; d_gene: -; j_gene: TRBJ1-5
CDR3aa: CASSLGEGRVTKNIQYF; CDR3nt: TGCGCCAGCAGTCTTGGCGAGGGCAGGGTGACCAAAAACATTCAGTACTTC; v_gene: TRBV23-1; abundance: -; d_gene: -; j_gene: TRBJ2-4